This TCR beta chain stems from a study of cytomegalovirus exposure and HLA in healthy donors. The PCR ran on 60 Vbeta and 13 Jbeta primers. Libraries were prepared by immunoSEQ multiplex PCR; TCRdb keeps only in-frame clonotypes and omits some of them. The table includes 100,000 to 150,000 clones, approximately 72% detected once. Losses at the gene ends were 4 bases for V and 5 bases for J; bases not matched to a gene: 10. The CDR3 has 16 residues. Germline CDR1 reads SGHNT; CDR2 reads YENEEA. Study-level points and caveats: Among immune exposure information, only CMV serostatus was available. Indistinguishable V segments, including TRBV6-2 and TRBV6-3, were excluded.

Points on this clone: The antigen remains unidentified.

This receptor was obtained from a human donor in good health. The chain has TRBV11-3 and TRBJ2-1; 8 nucleotides match TRBD2. Sequences were obtained from PBMCs. CDR3 sequence (DNA): TGTGCCAGCAGCTCGTCGACGGGACTAGGGAACAATGAGCAGTTCTTC. This encodes CASSSSTGLGNNEQFF.